The T cell receptor beta chain under discussion was sequenced for a study of CD8+ T cells in alopecia areata. Using a FACSAria, the CD4+ and CD8+ T cells were sorted from the PBMCs. Germline V gene lookup returns CDR1 MGHRA and CDR2 YSYEKL. V lost 0 bases, J lost 2 bases, and 11 bases lay in between. This CDR3 contains 15 residues. Extracted RNA was reverse transcribed into cDNA, the sequencing template. Clones were read by immunoSEQ multiplex PCR, and TCRdb kept only the in-frame ones, dropping some. Here the sample spans 140,000 to 150,000 clones, about three fifths being singletons. A note on this clone: Its antigen is still unknown.

Study-wide findings and caveats: Mice showed TCR sharing more clearly than patients did, possibly owing to HLA. Lesional scalp displayed greater clonality than normal scalp, most notably in alopecia totalis/universalis.

The clonotype originates from a human donor in good health. The chain combines TRBV4-1 with TRBJ2-7; a possible D gene is TRBD2 (5 bases). Sequenced sample: CD8+ T cells sorted from blood. In DNA form, the CDR3 reads TGCGCCAGCAGCCAAGAGCCCTACGGGACCTACGAGCAGTACTTC. It encodes CASSQEPYGTYEQYF.